Listed below are T cell receptor beta chains from one sample, sequenced in a study of OX40 agonist ivuxolimab in advanced cancers. The repertoire was sequenced with immunoSEQ multiplex PCR; TCRdb's copy has only in-frame clones and lacks some. The sample has tens of thousands of clones; 80% to 90% are singletons. Sequencing was performed on CD4+ or CD8+ T cells sorted from blood, taken in a trial of the OX40 agonist ivuxolimab. All receptors come from an adult with an advanced solid tumor such as melanoma, head and neck, liver or kidney cancer. The CDR3 runs from the conserved cysteine through the conserved F or W. A D gene is named only where the DNA matches it firmly. Size tells how often a clone was seen (once, few, many) or the class of an expanded clone, and some rows leave it out.

TRBJ1-1	TRBV28	NA	NA	TGTGCCAGCCTCCTAGGGAGAGAGAGCGCTTTCTTT	CASLLGRESAFF
TRBJ2-1	TRBV5-1	NA	once	TGCGCCAGCAGCTTAGCTAAGGAGCAGTTCTTC	CASSLAKEQFF
TRBJ1-2	TRBV5-6	TRBD1	few	TGTGCCAGCAGCTCGGAACCGACAGGGGCGAGTAACTATGGCTACACCTTC	CASSSEPTGASNYGYTF
TRBJ2-1	TRBV11-2	NA	NA	TGTGCCAGCAGCACATCAGGGCCTGAGCAGTTCTTC	CASSTSGPEQFF
TRBJ1-3	TRBV5-1	TRBD1	NA	TGCGCCAGCAGCTCGGGACAGCGCTCTGGAAACACCATATATTTT	CASSSGQRSGNTIYF
TRBJ1-1	TRBV5-1	NA	NA	TGCGCCAGCAGCGGCCTGGACAGTGAGAACACTGAAGCTTTCTTT	CASSGLDSENTEAFF
TRBJ1-1	TRBV28	NA	NA	TGTGCCAGCAGTTTATTACGTATGGAGGCTCGGAACACTGAAGCTTTCTTT	CASSLLRMEARNTEAFF
TRBJ2-1	TRBV28	NA	NA	TGTGCCAGCAGTTTAATACAGGGCAATGAGCAGTTCTTC	CASSLIQGNEQFF
TRBJ2-6	TRBV30	NA	NA	TGTGCCCAGGGCAAGGGGTTCGCTGGGGCCAACGTCCTGACTTTC	CAQGKGFAGANVLTF
TRBJ2-3	TRBV5-1	TRBD2	NA	TGCGCCAGCAGCTCGGGACTAGCGGGAGTTCGAGATACGCAGTATTTT	CASSSGLAGVRDTQYF
TRBJ1-2	TRBV29-1	NA	few	TGCAGCGCCGGGGACCAGGATGGCTACACCTTC	CSAGDQDGYTF
TRBJ2-3	TRBV20-1	NA	NA	TGCAGTGCTTCATTTCCAGATACGCAGTATTTT	CSASFPDTQYF
TRBJ2-7	TRBV4-2	NA	NA	TGTGCCAGCAGCCAAGACGGGTACGGGGCCGAGCAGTACTTC	CASSQDGYGAEQYF
TRBJ1-1	TRBV5-6	NA	few	TGTGCCAGCCAAAGGAGGGGCGGGACTGAAGCTTTCTTT	CASQRRGGTEAFF
TRBJ2-5	TRBV30	NA	NA	TGTGCCTGGGGGGCCCCGGGTATGGAAGAGACCCAGTACTTC	CAWGAPGMEETQYF
TRBJ1-3	TRBV9	NA	NA	TGTGCCAGCAGCGTTAAACAGGGTCTCTCTGGAAACACCATATATTTT	CASSVKQGLSGNTIYF
TRBJ2-3	TRBV5-1	NA	NA	TGCGCCAGCAGCTTGGGGCAGAGCACAGATACGCAGTATTTT	CASSLGQSTDTQYF
TRBJ2-1	TRBV6-6	TRBD1	NA	TGTGCCAGCAGTTACTTTGGGACAGAAAGATACAATGAGCAGTTCTTC	CASSYFGTERYNEQFF
TRBJ2-5	TRBV15	NA	NA	TGTGCCACCAGCAGAGATGGAAGAGAGACCCAGTACTTC	CATSRDGRETQYF
TRBJ2-7	TRBV5-1	NA	NA	TGCGCCAGCAGCTTAGGGCCAGAAAAACCCTACGAGCAGTACTTC	CASSLGPEKPYEQYF
TRBJ1-1	TRBV30	NA	NA	TGTGCCTGGCGATCAGAGGAAGCGGCTGAAGCTTTCTTT	CAWRSEEAAEAFF
TRBJ1-1	TRBV6-1	TRBD1	NA	TGTGCCAGCAATATAGACAGGGCGAGCCCTGAAGCTTTCTTT	CASNIDRASPEAFF
TRBJ2-7	TRBV5-4	NA	NA	TGTGCCAGCAGCTTCTCCAGCGGCTCCTACGAGCAGTACTTC	CASSFSSGSYEQYF
TRBJ2-1	TRBV28	TRBD2	NA	TGTGCCAGCAGGCTAGCGGGAGGGCCGCAAAATGAGCAGTTCTTC	CASRLAGGPQNEQFF
TRBJ2-5	TRBV7-9	NA	NA	TGTGCCAGCAGCCCCAGCTTCATCCTGGGCGCGACGCCCCAGTACTTC	CASSPSFILGATPQYF
TRBJ2-3	TRBV7-3	TRBD1	NA	TGTGCCAGCAGTCCGACAGGGGGCACAGATACGCAGTATTTT	CASSPTGGTDTQYF
TRBJ1-4	TRBV9	NA	NA	TGTGCCAGCAGCCGGACGGTGGGCGCAACTAATGAAAAACTGTTTTTT	CASSRTVGATNEKLFF
TRBJ2-3	TRBV12-5	TRBD2	NA	TGTGCTAGTGCCCGCAGAGGTCAAGCGGGGGTTTTAGATACGCAGTATTTT	CASARRGQAGVLDTQYF
TRBJ1-2	TRBV29-1	NA	NA	TGCAGCGTTTACAGGGAGGGCTACACCTTC	CSVYREGYTF
TRBJ2-7	TRBV13	TRBD1	NA	TGTGCCAGCAGCTTAGACAGGGGTAGCTCCTACGAGCAGTACTTC	CASSLDRGSSYEQYF
TRBJ2-1	TRBV21-1	NA	NA	TGTGCCAGCAGAAGGAACAATGAGCAGTTCTTC	CASRRNNEQFF
TRBJ1-5	TRBV18	TRBD1	once	TGTGCCAGCTCACCCACTGGACAGGGTACTCAGCCCCAGCATTTT	CASSPTGQGTQPQHF
TRBJ1-4	TRBV7-9	NA	NA	TGTGCCAGCAGCCCTGGGTGGGGTGAAAAACTGTTTTTT	CASSPGWGEKLFF
TRBJ1-5	TRBV30	NA	few	TGTGCCTGGAGTGTCCAGCCCAATCAGCCCCAGCATTTT	CAWSVQPNQPQHF
TRBJ1-2	TRBV19	NA	NA	TGTGCCAGTAGTATAGAGGCATGGCAGGCAAGCCCCACTAACTATGGCTACACCTTC	CASSIEAWQASPTNYGYTF
TRBJ2-2	TRBV28	NA	NA	TGTGCCAGCAGCCCCGACAGCACCGGGGAGCTGTTTTTT	CASSPDSTGELFF
TRBJ2-1	TRBV11-3	NA	NA	TGTGCCAGCAGCTTACAGGGAGTCGACAATGAGCAGTTCTTC	CASSLQGVDNEQFF
TRBJ1-5	TRBV5-1	NA	NA	TGCGCCAGCAGCCCCGGCTGGGATAGCAATCAGCCCCAGCATTTT	CASSPGWDSNQPQHF
TRBJ2-5	TRBV4-2	TRBD1	NA	TGTGCCAGCAGCCAAGGGCAGGACAGGGCAGAGGAGACCCAGTACTTC	CASSQGQDRAEETQYF
TRBJ2-1	TRBV5-5	TRBD1	NA	TGTGCCAGCAGCTTGGAGGGACAGGGGGACAATGAGCAGTTCTTC	CASSLEGQGDNEQFF
TRBJ1-6	TRBV6-5	TRBD1	NA	TGTGCCAGCAGACAGGGGGCGGTGAATTCACCCCTCCACTTT	CASRQGAVNSPLHF
TRBJ2-7	TRBV6-1	NA	once	TGTGCCAGCAACCAAGGGGGGCCCTACGAGCAGTACTTC	CASNQGGPYEQYF
TRBJ1-3	TRBV7-3	NA	NA	TGTGCCAGCAGCTCGGGCTCTGGAAACACCATATATTTT	CASSSGSGNTIYF
TRBJ1-5	TRBV10-3	TRBD1	NA	TGTGCCATCAGTGAGAGGGGACAGAATAGCAATCAGCCCCAGCATTTT	CAISERGQNSNQPQHF
TRBJ2-6	TRBV30	NA	NA	TGTGCCTCATACTCTGGGGCCAACGTCCTGACTTTC	CASYSGANVLTF
TRBJ2-3	TRBV29-1	TRBD2	NA	TGCAGCGCCGATAGCGGGAGGCCCCCCCGCACAGATACGCAGTATTTT	CSADSGRPPRTDTQYF
TRBJ1-1	TRBV28	NA	NA	TGTGCCAGCAGTGGAGGAATACACACCACTGAAGCTTTCTTT	CASSGGIHTTEAFF
TRBJ2-7	TRBV11-2	TRBD1	NA	TGTGCCAGCAGCTCCCGGGACAGGGGTTCTTACGAGCAGTACTTC	CASSSRDRGSYEQYF
TRBJ1-1	TRBV6-1	NA	once	TGTGCCGGAGGGAGCGTGGTCGGGTGGAGCACTGAAGCTTTCTTT	CAGGSVVGWSTEAFF
TRBJ2-5	TRBV12-5	TRBD1	NA	TGTGCTAGTGGCAAACAGGGGGGACAAGAGACCCAGTACTTC	CASGKQGGQETQYF
TRBJ2-7	TRBV7-3	NA	NA	TGTGCCAGCAGCTTAAAACCAGGGGCAGGCGAGCAGTACTTC	CASSLKPGAGEQYF
TRBJ1-4	TRBV7-2	NA	NA	TGTGCCAGCAGCCCGAACACTCGAATCGAAAAACTGTTTTTT	CASSPNTRIEKLFF
TRBJ1-2	TRBV19	NA	NA	TGTGCCAGTAGTCCTCGGACGTACGAGAACTATGGCTACACCTTC	CASSPRTYENYGYTF
TRBJ2-7	TRBV4-2	NA	NA	TGTGCCAGCAGCCAAGATCCTACTCGAAATGCCTACGAGCAGTACTTC	CASSQDPTRNAYEQYF